One sample yielded the 15 T cell receptor beta chains listed below, sequenced in a study of beta chain bispecific antibodies for T cell cancers. Study outcomes and limitations: Normal T cells contributed less of the targeted TRBV signal than the leukemia cells did. Anti-TRBV12 exposure, compared with anti-CD19, reduced the TRBV12-3 proportion of TRBV signal by roughly 99%.

TCRdb reprocessed the 5' RACE reads via MiXCR and lists one record per CDR3 protein. The sample holds 20,000 to 25,000 distinct CDR3 sequences, about 2% seen once. These TCRs' antigens remain unknown. Expansion lasted 3 days, with either anti-CD3 antibody OKT3 or CD3/CD28 beads. Sample: healthy donor T cells cultured with leukemia cells, taken from a culture containing a bispecific antibody targeting TCR Vbeta12. These receptors were obtained from a human donor in good health. Some clones in this sample may be carry-over from other donors' samples.

This clonotype was seen ten or more times. The chain combines TRBV27 with TRBJ2-2, with D possibly TRBD2 on 7 matching bases. The CDR3 contains 14 residues. Trimming shortened V by 1 base and J by 7 bases, and 10 bases separated the two germline ends. Germline values: CDR1 MNHEY, CDR2 SMNVEV (reference sequence). The CDR3: CASSLWGGRGELFF. CDR3 nucleotides: TGTGCCAGCAGTTTATGGGGGGGGCGCGGGGAGCTGTTTTTT.

This clonotype was seen many times. V and J are TRBV19 and TRBJ2-7; 7 positions match TRBD1. CDR1 and CDR2 from the germline V gene are LNHDA and SQIVND (reference sequence). J gave up 3 bases and V 0 bases, and 2 bases lay outside the gene matches. The length of the CDR3 is 14 residues. CDR3 sequence reads: CASSIEPGGYEQYF. CDR3 sequence (DNA): TGTGCCAGTAGTATAGAGCCAGGGGGCTACGAGCAGTACTTC.

This clonotype was seen many times. The chain employs TRBV2 and TRBJ1-1; D is undetermined. CDR3 length: 13 amino acids. Germline V lookup: CDR1 SNHLY, CDR2 FYNNEI. V gave up 2 bases and J gave up 3 bases, with 7 bases separating them. The CDR3 protein is CASSESRDTEAFF. CDR3 in DNA: TGTGCCAGCAGTGAAAGCCGGGACACTGAAGCTTTCTTT.

This clonotype is categorized as medium-sized. The chain uses TRBV10-3 and TRBJ1-1, with a weak D call TRBD1 (5 bases). Germline assignment: CDR1 ENHRY and CDR2 SYGVKD. The V end was cut by 0 bases, the J end by 11 bases, with 13 bases between. CDR3 size: 13 residues. CDR3 amino acids: CAISESGGSLAFF. The CDR3 DNA follows: TGTGCCATCAGTGAGTCGGGGGGTTCATTGGCTTTCTTT.

This clonotype was seen a handful of times. This sequence joins TRBV20-1 and TRBJ2-5, with 9 bases that match TRBD2. With 1 base clipped from V and 1 base from J, the junction kept 16 bases outside the gene matches. Germline assignment: CDR1 DFQATT and CDR2 SNEGSKA (reference sequence). This CDR3 contains 19 residues. CDR3 DNA sequence: TGCAGTGCTAGAGTCCCGGGGGTAGCGGGGGCAAACCTCCAAGAGACCCAGTACTTC. It codes for CSARVPGVAGANLQETQYF.

This clonotype has at least ten counts. The V call is TRBV4-2, the J call TRBJ2-5; TRBD2 matches at 7 bases. Germline V gene sequence: CDR1 LGHNA, CDR2 YNFKEQ. Trimming removed 1 base from V and 5 bases from J; junction bases left unmatched: 4. CDR3 length: 14 amino acids. Here the CDR3 DNA reads TGTGCCAGCAGCCAAGTGGGAGGGGAGGAGACCCAGTACTTC. This gives the protein CASSQVGGEETQYF.

The sample holds many counts of this clonotype. The chain uses TRBV27 and TRBJ1-4; D might be TRBD1 (5 bases). V was pared by 3 bases and J by 11 bases, with 16 bases between. This CDR3 is 14 amino acids long. Germline CDR1 is MNHEY and CDR2 is SMNVEV (reference sequence). The CDR3 protein is CASSFGPGTGKLFF. The CDR3 DNA sequence: TGTGCCAGCAGTTTCGGTCCCGGGACTGGGAAACTGTTTTTT.

This clonotype has at least ten counts. The V gene is TRBV27, the J gene TRBJ2-2; D call uncertain. The ends were cut back, 3 bases at V and 6 bases at J, with 5 bases in the middle. The CDR3 extends over 12 amino acids. Germline loops: CDR1 MNHEY, CDR2 SMNVEV (reference sequence). Here the CDR3 reads CASSFSSGELFF. CDR3 bases: TGTGCCAGCAGTTTTTCTTCCGGGGAGCTGTTTTTT.

The table lists this clonotype with many counts. V and J are TRBV20-1 and TRBJ2-7; TRBD1 matches 9 bases. The CDR3 has 14 residues. Looked up from germline, CDR1 is DFQATT and CDR2 is SNEGSKA (reference sequence). The V gene end was trimmed by 6 bases and the J gene end by 2 bases; junction bases not matched to a gene: 8. CDR3 region: CSAHPGQGTYEQYF. The CDR3, as DNA: TGCAGTGCGCATCCGGGACAGGGAACCTACGAGCAGTACTTC.

This clonotype was counted at least ten times. The genes are TRBV4-1 and TRBJ2-2; D possibly uses TRBD1 or TRBD2 (5 bases each). V was shortened by 0 bases and J by 7 bases, with 18 bases between the two germline ends. Germline assignment: CDR1 MGHRA and CDR2 YSYEKL. The CDR3 runs to 17 residues. CDR3 nucleotides: TGCGCCAGCAGCCAAGAGGGGGACCCCTGGTACAGCGGGGAGCTGTTTTTT. Translated, it gives CASSQEGDPWYSGELFF.

This clonotype came up many times. This sequence joins TRBV7-3 and TRBJ2-3; D is uncertain. Germline V gene sequence: CDR1 SGHTA, CDR2 FQGTGA. The length of the CDR3 is 14 residues. Trimming removed 3 bases at V and 2 bases at J, with 9 bases between. The CDR3 loop reads CASSFMPYTDTQYF. The DNA of the CDR3 is TGTGCCAGCAGCTTTATGCCCTACACAGATACGCAGTATTTT.

This clonotype was recorded many times. J is TRBJ1-2 and V is TRBV27; tentatively, D is TRBD1 (6 bases). V lost 0 bases and J lost 8, with 13 bases in between. The V gene's germline CDR1 is MNHEY and CDR2 SMNVEV (reference sequence). The CDR3 spans 14 residues. The CDR3 DNA follows: TGTGCCAGCAGTTTATCTACAAATAGGGGGGGCTACACCTTC. Protein: CASSLSTNRGGYTF.

This clonotype has ten or more counts. The chain combines TRBV7-9 with TRBJ2-5; no definite D call. The CDR3 is 13 residues long. Germline CDR1 and CDR2: SEHNR and FQNEAQ (reference sequence). With 5 bases removed from V and 5 bases from J, the gap between germline ends came to 12 bases. In DNA form, the CDR3 reads TGTGCCAGCAGCAAAGGCACAGTGGAGACCCAGTACTTC. It codes for CASSKGTVETQYF.

This clonotype was observed many times. The chain uses TRBV27 and TRBJ1-5; 7 bases fit TRBD1. J gave up 2 bases and V 6 bases, and 4 bases lay outside the gene matches. The CDR3 is 14 amino acids. CDR1 and CDR2 from the germline V gene are MNHEY and SMNVEV (reference sequence). The CDR3 DNA reads as TGTGCCAGCAGCCCTACAGGGGGCAATCAGCCCCAGCATTTT. Translating gives CASSPTGGNQPQHF.

Relative to its sample, this clonotype is medium-sized. V usage is TRBV5-1 and J usage is TRBJ2-3; 9 bases match TRBD2. The CDR3 has 15 amino acids. Germline V CDR1 and CDR2: SGHRS, YFSETQ. J was trimmed by 1 base and V by 3 bases; bases with no gene match: 3. The CDR3 region is CASSSKRGGTDTQYF. Here the CDR3 DNA reads TGCGCCAGCAGCTCAAAGCGGGGGGGCACAGATACGCAGTATTTT.